One TCR beta chain is described in this entry. The antigen remains undetermined. This sample was included in a study of T cell clonotyping in hematopoietic cell transplantation. Study-wide findings and caveats: After transplant, recipient diversity fell while pathologically expanded clonotypes grew through day 180.

Time point: recipient sample about 28 days before transplant, after cytoreduction. The CDR3 sequence is 15 residues long. Per germline, CDR1 LGHNA and CDR2 YSLEER. The V end lost 1 base, the J end lost 3 bases, and 9 bases lay between the germline ends. The data were produced by immunoSEQ multiplex PCR, yet TCRdb's version contains in-frame clones alone and is incomplete. The sample shows 50,000 or so clones, roughly 80% of them seen only once. The clonotype was recovered from a man aged 55 to 70 with myelodysplastic syndrome. Some clones in this sample may be carry-over from other donors' samples. The V gene is TRBV4-3, the J gene TRBJ2-2; D not certain. The sample in question was peripheral blood mononuclear cells, obtained before stem cell transplant. The CDR3 reads CASSQALGHTGELFF. Here the CDR3 DNA reads TGCGCCAGCAGCCAAGCCCTAGGACACACCGGGGAGCTGTTTTTT.